This TCR beta chain derives from a study of shared clonotypes between healthy human individuals. The germline V and J ends were trimmed by 10 bases and 9 bases, with 23 bases remaining between them. Germline V CDR1 and CDR2: MNHNS, SASEGT. The CDR3 spans 14 residues. General study points: Clonotype sharing across donors was expected to vary with sequencing depth. Four donors held approximately 4.6% of naive CD4 clonotypes in common. Unshared clonotypes carried lower generation probabilities than those common to all four donors.

Measured with immunoSEQ multiplex PCR; TCRdb has only the in-frame clones, and not every one. The sample has about 1,800,000 clones, 85% to 95% seen once. Comments on this clone: The antigen remains undetermined.

CD45RO-negative, CCR7-positively selected cells formed the naive CD8 fraction, excluding terminally differentiated effector memory CD45RA+ cells. V usage is TRBV6-1 and J usage is TRBJ2-3, with D uncertain. The sequencing input was naive CD8+ T cells sorted from blood. This sequence was found in a man aged 18 to 30 in good health. The CDR3 protein is CATLKMEWQVTQYF. As DNA, the CDR3 is TGTGCCACGCTGAAAATGGAGTGGCAGGTGACGCAGTATTTT.